This record concerns one T cell receptor (beta chain) sequence. The treatment was: around 19 received Ad26.COV2.S at low or high dose, single or two shots; about five received placebo; per-sample allocation not given. The investigators took samples on day 63 after the first vaccine or placebo injection. Boston provided a donor who was an adult aged 18-55 years. The protocol was immunoSEQ multiplex PCR, while the TCRdb copy is restricted to in-frame clones and leaves out a portion. Among 350,000 to 400,000 clones listed, about 88% were seen once. The V end lost 0 bases, the J end lost 4 bases, and 11 bases lay between the germline ends. The CDR3 runs to 15 residues. Germline assignment: CDR1 LGHDT and CDR2 YNNKEL (reference sequence). This entry comes from a study of Ad26.COV2.S vaccination and SARS-CoV-2 variants. Across the study: Administration of Ad26.COV2.S was intramuscular, either once or twice 56 days apart.

The source material was peripheral blood, sampled in a trial of Ad26.COV2.S vaccine versus placebo. The clonotype comes from a person between 18 and 59 years old who received the Ad26.COV2.S COVID-19 vaccine or a placebo. This sequence joins TRBV3-1 (or the pseudogene TRBV3-2) and TRBJ2-3; D is undetermined. The chain's CDR3 is CASSQDNWVADTQYF. The CDR3 nucleotides read TGTGCCAGCAGCCAAGATAACTGGGTAGCAGATACGCAGTATTTT.